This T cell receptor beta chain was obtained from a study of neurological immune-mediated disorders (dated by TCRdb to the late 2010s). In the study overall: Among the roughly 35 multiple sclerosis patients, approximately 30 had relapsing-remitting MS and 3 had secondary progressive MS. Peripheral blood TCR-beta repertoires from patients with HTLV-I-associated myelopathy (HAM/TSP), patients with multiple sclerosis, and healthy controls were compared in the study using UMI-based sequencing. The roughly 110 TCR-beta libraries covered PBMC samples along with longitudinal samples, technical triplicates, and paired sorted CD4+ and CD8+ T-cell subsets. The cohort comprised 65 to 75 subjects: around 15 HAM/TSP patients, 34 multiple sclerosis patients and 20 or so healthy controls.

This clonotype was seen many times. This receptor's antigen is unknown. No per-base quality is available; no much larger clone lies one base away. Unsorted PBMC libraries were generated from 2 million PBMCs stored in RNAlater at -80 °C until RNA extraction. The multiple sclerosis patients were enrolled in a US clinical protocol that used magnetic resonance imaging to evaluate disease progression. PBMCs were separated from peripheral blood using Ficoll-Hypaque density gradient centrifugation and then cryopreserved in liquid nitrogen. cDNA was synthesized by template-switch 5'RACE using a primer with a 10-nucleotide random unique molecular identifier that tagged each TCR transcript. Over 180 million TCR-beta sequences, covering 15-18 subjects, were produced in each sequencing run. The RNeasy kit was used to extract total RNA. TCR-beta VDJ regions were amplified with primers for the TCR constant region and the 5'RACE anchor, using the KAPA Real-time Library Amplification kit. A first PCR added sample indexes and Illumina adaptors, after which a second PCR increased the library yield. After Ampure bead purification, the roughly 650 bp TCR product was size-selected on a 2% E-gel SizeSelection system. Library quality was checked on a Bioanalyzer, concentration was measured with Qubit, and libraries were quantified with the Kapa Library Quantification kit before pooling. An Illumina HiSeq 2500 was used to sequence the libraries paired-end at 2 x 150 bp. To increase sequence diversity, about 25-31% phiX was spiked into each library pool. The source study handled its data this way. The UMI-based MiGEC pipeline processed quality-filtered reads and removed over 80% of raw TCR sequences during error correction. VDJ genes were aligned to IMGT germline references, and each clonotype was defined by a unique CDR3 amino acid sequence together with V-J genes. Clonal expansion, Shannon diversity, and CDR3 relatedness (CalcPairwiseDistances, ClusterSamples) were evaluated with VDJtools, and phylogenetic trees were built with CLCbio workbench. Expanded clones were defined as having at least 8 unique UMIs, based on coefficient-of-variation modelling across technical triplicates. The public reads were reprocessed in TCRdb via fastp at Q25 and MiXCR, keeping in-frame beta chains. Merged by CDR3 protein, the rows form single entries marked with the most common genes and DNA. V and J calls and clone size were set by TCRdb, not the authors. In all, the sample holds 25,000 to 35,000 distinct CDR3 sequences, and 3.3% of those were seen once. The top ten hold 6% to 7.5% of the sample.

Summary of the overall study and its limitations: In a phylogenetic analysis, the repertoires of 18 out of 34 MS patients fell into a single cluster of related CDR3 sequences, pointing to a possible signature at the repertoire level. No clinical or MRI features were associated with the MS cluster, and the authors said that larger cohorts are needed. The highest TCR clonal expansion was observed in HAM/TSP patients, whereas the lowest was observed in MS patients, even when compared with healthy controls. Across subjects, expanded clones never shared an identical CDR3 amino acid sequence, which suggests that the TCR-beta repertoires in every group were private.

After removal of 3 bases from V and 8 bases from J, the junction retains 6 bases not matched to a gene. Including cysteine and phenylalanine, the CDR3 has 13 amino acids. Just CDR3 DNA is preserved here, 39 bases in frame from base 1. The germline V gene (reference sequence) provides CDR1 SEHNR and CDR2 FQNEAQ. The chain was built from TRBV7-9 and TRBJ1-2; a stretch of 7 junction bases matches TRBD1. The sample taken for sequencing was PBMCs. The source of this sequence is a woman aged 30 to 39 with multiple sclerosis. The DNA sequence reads TGTGCCAGCAGCTTCGAGGGGGCAAGGGGCTACACCTTC. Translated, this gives CASSFEGARGYTF.